The 31 T cell receptor beta chains below were found in one sample sequenced in a study of blood T cell repertoires in COVID-19. Assay: immunoSEQ multiplex PCR; the TCRdb copy retains only in-frame clones and omits some. Here the sample spans roughly 130,000 clones, 82% being singletons. The sample taken for sequencing was peripheral blood. These receptors all come from a woman in her 70s with acute or convalescent COVID-19.

This clone was seen a few times. The chain carries TRBV12-3 or TRBV12-4 and TRBJ1-6; D perhaps matches TRBD1 (6 bases). V was pared by 6 bases and J by 16 bases, with 19 bases between. This CDR3 has 13 residues. The CDR3 here is CASSPGGRGYLHF. As DNA, the CDR3 is TGTGCCAGCAGCCCCGGCGGCAGGGGATATCTCCACTTT.

The chain carries TRBV29-1 and TRBJ1-5; D not resolved. The CDR3 is made up of 13 amino acids. CDR1 and CDR2 (germline): SQVTM, ANQGSEA. Trimming left V 7 bases short and J 6 bases short, with 16 bases between. CDR3 nucleotides: TGCAGCGGGGTTTTAAGTCCAGGTCAGCCCCAGCATTTT. Encoded protein: CSGVLSPGQPQHF.

This sequence joins TRBV19 and TRBJ1-2, with 8 bases that match TRBD1. Germline CDR1 is LNHDA and CDR2 is SQIVND (reference sequence). V was pared by 5 bases and J by 1 base, with 6 bases of the junction left unmatched. The CDR3 has 15 residues. DNA for the CDR3: TGTGCCAGTAGTCCACGGGACAGGTTTAACTATGGCTACACCTTC. This gives the protein CASSPRDRFNYGYTF.

This clone was counted a few times. This sample also contains other DNA sequences that code for the same CDR3. The chain is built from TRBV19 and TRBJ1-5; 8 bases agree with TRBD1. The CDR3 is 16 amino acids. After removal of 5 bases from V and 0 bases from J, the junction contained 6 bases not matched to a gene. In germline, CDR1 is LNHDA, CDR2 SQIVND (reference sequence). This chain's CDR3 is CASSPRQGNSNQPQHF. Written as DNA, the CDR3 is TGTGCCAGTAGTCCCAGACAGGGGAATAGCAATCAGCCCCAGCATTTT.

The CDR3 nucleotides are TGCAGCGTTGAGTTTTCGGATGGCTACACCTTC. It yields the protein CSVEFSDGYTF. The chain has TRBV29-1 and TRBJ1-2; D not resolved. This CDR3 is 11 amino acids long. From germline, CDR1 is SQVTM and CDR2 ANQGSEA. V gave up 3 bases and J gave up 6 bases, with 8 bases separating them.

This clone has a count of ten or more. The chain carries TRBV24-1 and TRBJ2-1; 11 bases are a match to TRBD1. The CDR3 is 17 residues long. CDR1 is KGHDR, CDR2 SFDVKD, per germline. Trimming removed 4 bases from V and 3 bases from J; junction bases left unmatched: 7. The CDR3 DNA reads TGTGCCACCAGTGACCCCGGGACAGGGGGATTCTACAATGAGCAGTTCTTC. Translation: CATSDPGTGGFYNEQFF.

The DNA for the CDR3 is TGTGCCAGCAGTGACCTGACTAGCGGGGGGGATACGCAGTATTTT. Amino acid sequence: CASSDLTSGGDTQYF. The chain uses TRBV6-4 and TRBJ2-3; 13 bases map to TRBD2. V dropped 2 bases and J dropped 6; count of bases not matched to a gene: 2. The CDR3 consists of 15 residues. Germline CDR1 reads MRHNA; CDR2 reads SNTAGT.

V gene TRBV11-2 combines with J gene TRBJ2-5, with TRBD2 matching 7 bases. Germline V lookup: CDR1 SGHAT, CDR2 FQNNGV. Unmatched junction bases numbered 6, after V lost 5 bases and J lost 0 bases. The CDR3 is 15 residues long. The CDR3 here is CASSRVLANQETQYF. The CDR3 nucleotides are TGTGCCAGCAGCCGGGTACTAGCGAACCAAGAGACCCAGTACTTC.

A remark on this clone: It may be a read error: a sequence one base away is much more abundant. Other DNA variants within this sample encode the same CDR3. This CDR3 reads CASSLAPTTGWGGYTF. The CDR3 DNA reads TGTGCCAGCAGCTTAGCGCCCACGACAGGGTGGGGAGGCTACACTTTC. V gene TRBV7-2 combines with J gene TRBJ1-2, with 7 bases that match TRBD1. The CDR3 is 16 residues long. Germline V lookup: CDR1 SGHTA, CDR2 FQGNSA.

This chain's CDR3 is CASSPPQGGRNQPQHF. Written as DNA, the CDR3 is TGTGCCAGCAGTCCCCCCCAGGGAGGACGGAATCAGCCCCAGCATTTT. The chain couples TRBV28 to TRBJ1-5; a possible D gene is TRBD1 (5 bases). The CDR3 sequence is 16 residues long. The V end was cut by 5 bases, the J end by 4 bases, with 18 bases between. Germline V gene data show CDR1 as MDHEN and CDR2 as SYDVKM. Complete variable domain (other parts from reference TRBV28 and TRBJ1-5): DVKVTQSSRYLVKRTGEKVFLECVQDMDHENMFWYRQDPGLGLRLIYFSYDVKMKEKGDIPEGYSVSREKKERFSLILESASTNQTSMYLCASSPPQGGRNQPQHFGDGTRLSIL.

The chain employs TRBV13 and TRBJ1-2; 9 nucleotides align to TRBD1. Trimming took 5 bases from V and 6 from J; bases not matched to a gene: 10. The germline CDR1 and CDR2 sequences are PRHDT and FYEKMQ (reference sequence). This CDR3 is 15 amino acids long. In DNA form, the CDR3 reads TGTGCCAGCAGCCCGCGGACAGGGGATAGGGATGGCTACACCTTC. This sequence encodes CASSPRTGDRDGYTF. Variable domain in full (rest from reference TRBV13 and TRBJ1-2): AAGVIQSPRHLIKEKRETATLKCYPIPRHDTVYWYQQGPGQDPQFLISFYEKMQSDKGSIPDRFSAQQFSDYHSELNMSSLELGDSALYFCASSPRTGDRDGYTFGSGTRLTVV.

The chain joins TRBV29-1 to TRBJ2-3; 8 bases align to TRBD2. V was clipped by 3 bases and J by 1 base; unmatched bases: 6. Germline V lookup: CDR1 SQVTM, CDR2 ANQGSEA. This CDR3 is built from 15 residues. CDR3 region: CSVDGLRGGTDTQYF. The CDR3 DNA follows: TGCAGCGTTGACGGTCTGCGGGGGGGCACAGATACGCAGTATTTT.

As DNA, the CDR3 is TGTGCCTGGAGAGTAAGGGGAACCCCCAATTCACCCCTCCACTTT. Translating it yields CAWRVRGTPNSPLHF. This chain uses TRBV30 with TRBJ1-6, with D perhaps matching TRBD1 (5 bases). The CDR3 consists of 15 residues. The germline CDR1 and CDR2 sequences are GTSNPN and SVGIG (reference sequence). Trimming removed 3 bases from V and 7 bases from J, with 16 bases in between.

DNA for the CDR3: TGTGCCAGTAGTATAGAGGCGGCGACAGGGTCAGCTTTCTTT. This gives the protein CASSIEAATGSAFF. The J gene is TRBJ1-1, the V gene TRBV19, with TRBD1 matching over 7 bases. Losses at the gene ends were 0 bases for V and 10 bases for J; bases not matched to a gene: 8. CDR1 and CDR2 from the germline V gene are LNHDA and SQIVND (reference sequence). CDR3 length: 14 residues.

The rearrangement links TRBV19 to TRBJ1-1; 7 bases line up with TRBD1. Germline-derived CDR1 and CDR2 are LNHDA and SQIVND (reference sequence). There are 14 residues in the CDR3. Germline trimming cut 7 bases from V and 0 bases from J; bases unmatched to any gene: 5. CDR3 loop: CASKLQGLNTEAFF. CDR3 DNA sequence: TGTGCCAGTAAGCTACAGGGGCTGAACACTGAAGCTTTCTTT.

This clone appeared a single time. The genes are TRBV11-1 and TRBJ1-2, with D perhaps matching TRBD1 (5 bases). The germline V and J ends were trimmed by 5 bases and 3 bases, with 10 bases remaining between them. Germline V CDR1 and CDR2: SGHAT, FQDESV (reference sequence). The CDR3 extends over 13 amino acids. This CDR3 reads CASSPGGDYGYTF. The CDR3 coding sequence is TGTGCCAGCAGCCCCGGGGGGGACTATGGCTACACCTTC.

V usage is TRBV11-2 and J usage is TRBJ2-5; D is unclear. This CDR3 spans 13 amino acids. Deletions cut 4 bases from V and 2 bases from J, with 8 bases between. Germline CDR1 and CDR2: SGHAT and FQNNGV. CDR3 coding DNA: TGTGCCAGCAGCTCTACCCCTCAAGAGACCCAGTACTTC. This sequence encodes CASSSTPQETQYF.

The V call is TRBV18, the J call TRBJ2-1, with TRBD1 matching 8 bases. The V and J ends lost 3 bases and 10 bases, in that order; junction bases with no gene match: 11. Germline values: CDR1 KGHSH, CDR2 LQKENI. The CDR3 runs 15 residues. The CDR3 here is CASSPAYNRGVEQFF. The CDR3 nucleotides read TGTGCCAGCTCACCCGCTTATAACAGGGGGGTCGAGCAGTTCTTC.

The chain links TRBV19 to TRBJ1-1, with TRBD1 matching over 7 bases. Germline trimming cut 6 bases from V and 5 bases from J; bases unmatched to any gene: 3. Per germline, CDR1 LNHDA and CDR2 SQIVND (reference sequence). This CDR3 spans 12 amino acids. The DNA of the CDR3 is TGTGCCAGTAGAGGCAGGGGGACTGAAGCTTTCTTT. Protein sequence: CASRGRGTEAFF.

This clone has only one observation. J is TRBJ1-1 and V is TRBV5-4; D is undetermined. The CDR3 contains 15 residues. V was pared by 0 bases and J by 1 base, with 10 bases between. Germline V gene lookup returns CDR1 SGHNT and CDR2 YYREEE (reference sequence). This CDR3 is CASSLDGSRNTEAFF. The CDR3 nucleotides are TGTGCCAGCAGCTTGGACGGGAGTAGGAACACTGAAGCTTTCTTT.

The chain joins TRBV7-9 to TRBJ1-6, with 11 bases matching TRBD1. Germline CDR1 and CDR2: SEHNR and FQNEAQ (reference sequence). V was pared by 5 bases and J by 10 bases, with 4 bases of the junction left unmatched. This CDR3 is 14 amino acids long. CDR3: CASSPGQGGSPLHF. CDR3 coding DNA: TGTGCCAGCAGCCCGGGACAGGGGGGATCACCCCTCCACTTT.

This clone was seen a few times. The chain joins TRBV4-3 to TRBJ2-5; TRBD1 agrees at 8 bases. The germline CDR1 and CDR2 sequences are LGHNA and YSLEER. There are 15 residues in the CDR3. V trimming: 3 bases; J trimming: 2 bases; junction bases outside the gene matches: 5. DNA for the CDR3: TGCGCCAGCAGCCACGGGACAGGTTGGCAAGAGACCCAGTACTTC. It codes for CASSHGTGWQETQYF.

This chain joins TRBV19 and TRBJ1-5, with no clear D. The germline CDR1 and CDR2 sequences are LNHDA and SQIVND (reference sequence). The length of the CDR3 is 13 residues. V lost 1 base to trimming and J lost 6 bases, with 7 bases between them. The CDR3 spells CASSIGGGQPQHF. The CDR3 nucleotides read TGTGCCAGTAGTATAGGGGGAGGTCAGCCCCAGCATTTT.

The V call is TRBV9, the J call TRBJ1-5, with 8 nucleotides matching TRBD1. After removal of 4 bases from V and 0 bases from J, the junction contained 3 bases not matched to a gene. CDR1 is SGDLS and CDR2 is YYNGEE in the germline V gene. The CDR3 runs to 15 residues. The CDR3, as DNA: TGTGCCAGCAGCCCGGGACAGGCTAGCAATCAGCCCCAGCATTTT. It specifies CASSPGQASNQPQHF. Drawing the rest from reference TRBV9 and TRBJ1-5, the complete variable domain is DSGVTQTPKHLITATGQRVTLRCSPRSGDLSVYWYQQSLDQGLQFLIQYYNGEERAKGNILERFSAQQFPDLHSELNLSSLELGDSALYFCASSPGQASNQPQHFGDGTRLSIL.

V and J are TRBV3-1 (or the pseudogene TRBV3-2) and TRBJ1-1, with TRBD1 identical over 10 bases. The CDR3 is made up of 13 amino acids. Germline loops: CDR1 LGHDT, CDR2 YNNKEL (reference sequence). V lost 3 bases to trimming and J lost 7 bases; unmatched junction nucleotides: 2. In DNA form, the CDR3 reads TGTGCCAGCAGCCAGGGACAGGGGATTGAAGCTTTCTTT. This translates into CASSQGQGIEAFF.

The gene calls are TRBV9 and TRBJ1-2; D might be TRBD1 (6 bases). Germline V gene lookup returns CDR1 SGDLS and CDR2 YYNGEE. The V and J ends lost 4 bases and 4 bases respectively, with 23 bases between them. This CDR3 is 17 amino acids long. This CDR3 is CASSPTLRDNHGYGYTF. In DNA, the CDR3 is TGTGCCAGCAGCCCAACCCTCCGGGACAACCACGGCTATGGCTACACCTTC.

This clone has only a few counts. The V and J genes are TRBV27 and TRBJ1-5; D not resolved. Per the germline V gene, CDR1 is MNHEY and CDR2 is SMNVEV (reference sequence). CDR3 size: 15 residues. V dropped 3 bases and J dropped 5 bases, with 14 bases sitting between them. The CDR3 bases are TGTGCCAGCAGTTTGGGAGGGATCAATCATCAGCCCCAGCATTTT. Amino acids: CASSLGGINHQPQHF.

V usage is TRBV3-1 (or the pseudogene TRBV3-2) and J usage is TRBJ1-2; D gene unclear. The CDR3 consists of 13 residues. The ends were cut back, 4 bases at V and 8 bases at J, with 14 bases in the middle. Germline CDR1 reads LGHDT; CDR2 reads YNNKEL (reference sequence). The CDR3, as DNA: TGTGCCAGCAGCCCAGAACCGCGGGGAGGCTACACCTTC. It specifies CASSPEPRGGYTF.

The chain recombines TRBV14 with TRBJ2-3; TRBD1 aligns across 9 bases. Germline V gene sequence: CDR1 SGHDN, CDR2 FVKESK. After removal of 7 bases from V and 2 bases from J, the junction contained 10 bases not matched to a gene. This CDR3 contains 16 residues. The DNA for the CDR3 is TGTGCCAGCAACACCGGGACAGGGAGCCTCACAGATACGCAGTATTTT. This codes for CASNTGTGSLTDTQYF.

This clone was seen more than once but under ten times. The rearrangement joins TRBV7-2 to TRBJ2-4; D perhaps matches TRBD1 (6 bases). Trimming shortened V by 5 bases and J by 0 bases, and 8 bases separated the two germline ends. In germline, CDR1 is SGHTA, CDR2 FQGNSA. This CDR3 region has 14 residues. CDR3: CASSPQGAKNIQYF. CDR3 in DNA: TGTGCCAGCAGCCCACAGGGAGCCAAAAACATTCAGTACTTC.

The rearrangement uses TRBV11-3 and TRBJ2-7; D gene uncertain. Germline V lookup: CDR1 SGHNT, CDR2 YENEEA. Trimming left V 4 bases short and J 3 bases short, with 19 bases between. The CDR3 covers 16 residues. The CDR3: CASSSSRFWPRYEQYF. CDR3 bases: TGTGCCAGCAGCTCATCCCGTTTTTGGCCCCGCTACGAGCAGTACTTC.